These 19 T cell receptor beta chains originate from one sample sequenced in a study of Graves' ophthalmopathy and Graves' hyperthyroidism. RNA transcripts served as template for amplifying TCR beta CDR3 sequences. Investigators did first-round RT-PCR with HTBI primers, then second-round multiplex PCR. Each CDR3 protein gets one entry after TCRdb re-called the multiplex PCR reads with MiXCR. The sample lists about half a million distinct CDR3 sequences, approximately 14% occurring once. The material sequenced was blood. The receptors here all came from a woman aged 25-40 years with Graves' ophthalmopathy.

This clonotype appeared many times. The genes are TRBV5-1 and TRBJ2-5; D is undetermined. This CDR3 has 13 residues. V lost 0 bases and J 5 bases, leaving 8 bases between the germline ends. CDR1 SGHRS and CDR2 YFSETQ come from the germline V gene. The CDR3 is CASSLAHGETQYF. The CDR3 DNA follows: TGCGCCAGCAGCTTGGCACACGGGGAGACCCAGTACTTC.

This clonotype was observed many times. V gene TRBV6-1 combines with J gene TRBJ2-2, with a weak D call TRBD1 (5 bases). V shed 2 bases and J shed 4 bases, with 11 bases lying between them. Germline values: CDR1 MNHNS, CDR2 SASEGT. CDR3 length: 15 amino acids. CDR3 sequence reads: CASSELSGPTGELFF. In DNA form, the CDR3 reads TGTGCCAGCAGTGAATTATCAGGGCCCACCGGGGAGCTGTTTTTT.

This clonotype was counted many times. CDR3: CASKGSVGSYEQYF. CDR3 nucleotides: TGTGCCAGCAAAGGATCGGTAGGGAGCTACGAGCAGTACTTC. The chain combines TRBV27 with TRBJ2-7; D might be TRBD2 (5 bases). Trimming left V 7 bases short and J 3 bases short, with 16 bases between. The germline V gene encodes CDR1 MNHEY and CDR2 SMNVEV (reference sequence). The CDR3 is 14 amino acids.

This clonotype was picked up many times. The J gene is TRBJ1-1, the V gene TRBV7-4, with D unresolved. V was clipped by 6 bases and J by 0 bases, with 11 bases between them. Germline V gives CDR1 SGHVT, CDR2 SQSDAQ. This CDR3 contains 14 residues. The CDR3 spells CASRNVAMNTEAFF. The CDR3 bases are TGTGCCAGCAGGAATGTTGCGATGAACACTGAAGCTTTCTTT.

V gene TRBV6-1 combines with J gene TRBJ2-7; TRBD2 agrees at 10 bases. V lost 6 bases and J lost 5; bases outside the gene matches: 4. The V gene's germline CDR1 is MNHNS and CDR2 SASEGT. The CDR3 sequence is 13 residues long. The CDR3 loop reads CASSGTSDHEQYF. The CDR3 nucleotides are TGTGCCAGCAGCGGGACTAGCGATCACGAGCAGTACTTC.

This clonotype was observed at least ten times. This chain uses TRBV11-1 with TRBJ2-2; D remains unclear. The CDR3 loop spans 11 amino acids. The V end was cut by 4 bases, the J end by 5 bases, with 2 bases between. The germline V gene encodes CDR1 SGHAT and CDR2 FQDESV (reference sequence). CDR3 sequence (DNA): TGTGCCAGCAGCTGGACCGGGGAGCTGTTTTTT. It specifies CASSWTGELFF.

This clonotype was observed many times. V gene TRBV12-3 or TRBV12-4 combines with J gene TRBJ1-5, with 7 bases fitting TRBD1. V trimming: 5 bases; J trimming: 1 base; junction bases outside the gene matches: 5. This CDR3 is 15 amino acids long. The CDR3 DNA reads as TGTGCCAGCAGTGGAGGGGGCTCGAGCAATCAGCCCCAGCATTTT. Encoded protein: CASSGGGSSNQPQHF.

This rearrangement joins TRBV9 to TRBJ2-2; 7 nucleotides align to TRBD1. In germline, CDR1 is SGDLS, CDR2 YYNGEE. After removal of 3 bases from V and 6 bases from J, the junction contained 5 bases not matched to a gene. The CDR3 is 14 residues long. CDR3 coding DNA: TGTGCCAGCAGCGAACTCCAGGGGGCCGGGGAGCTGTTTTTT. Translation gives CASSELQGAGELFF.

In this sample, this clonotype turned up many times. This rearrangement joins TRBV28 to TRBJ2-7; 10 bases are a match to TRBD2. Germline V lookup: CDR1 MDHEN, CDR2 SYDVKM. The trim removed 6 bases at V and 7 bases at J, leaving 9 bases unmatched. CDR3 size: 14 residues. Here the CDR3 reads CASRRSGRTGEQYF. CDR3 coding DNA: TGTGCCAGCAGACGTAGCGGGAGGACGGGGGAGCAGTACTTC.

The table lists this clonotype with a count of one. The chain links TRBV20-1 to TRBJ2-5; the D is unclear. CDR3 size: 12 residues. Germline V gives CDR1 DFQATT, CDR2 SNEGSKA (reference sequence). V lost 7 bases to trimming and J lost 0 bases, with 9 bases between them. DNA for the CDR3: TGCAGTGTCCGGACGTACCAAGAGACCCAGTACTTC. This encodes CSVRTYQETQYF.

This clonotype was seen ten or more times. The chain uses TRBV20-1 and TRBJ2-5; D gene ambiguous. This CDR3 spans 11 amino acids. The V gene lost 3 bases and the J gene lost 5 bases, with 7 bases spanning the gap. Germline CDR1 reads DFQATT; CDR2 reads SNEGSKA (reference sequence). The CDR3 DNA sequence: TGCAGTGCTAGCAATGGCGAGACCCAGTACTTC. It yields the protein CSASNGETQYF.

The sample holds many counts of this clonotype. This chain joins TRBV7-8 and TRBJ1-5, with 8 bases lining up with TRBD1. The CDR3 has 18 residues. With V trimmed by 0 bases and J by 4 bases, 11 bases remained unmatched. Germline V gene lookup returns CDR1 SGHVS and CDR2 FQNEAQ. Here the CDR3 reads CASSLANAGTGLNQPQHF. For the CDR3, the DNA is TGTGCCAGCAGCTTAGCCAATGCTGGGACAGGCCTAAATCAGCCCCAGCATTTT.

At least ten counts were recorded for this clonotype. The rearrangement links TRBV5-1 to TRBJ2-3; 7 bases are a match to TRBD2. J lost 2 bases, V lost 0 bases, and 9 bases had no gene match. The CDR3 is made up of 17 amino acids. CDR1 SGHRS and CDR2 YFSETQ come from the germline V gene. In DNA form, the CDR3 reads TGCGCCAGCAGCTTGGTTGCAGCGGGAACCCCCACAGATACGCAGTATTTT. It yields the protein CASSLVAAGTPTDTQYF.

This clonotype has more than one count but fewer than ten. An end of the junction differs from the germline gene, which may be a read error. The V call is TRBV6-1, the J call TRBJ1-2; possibly TRBD1 for D (6 bases). The CDR3 is 14 amino acids. The germline CDR1 and CDR2 sequences are MNHNS and SASEGT. CDR3 sequence: CASRGAESNHGYTF. DNA of the CDR3: TGTGCCAGCAGGGGGGCAGAATCTAACCATGGCTACACCTTC.

J is TRBJ2-5 and V is TRBV5-1, with a tentative D call TRBD2 (5 bases). V was trimmed by 0 bases and J by 5 bases, leaving 20 bases between them. Looked up from germline, CDR1 is SGHRS and CDR2 is YFSETQ. This CDR3 is 17 amino acids long. The CDR3 here is CASSLEARGGGKETQYF. CDR3 sequence (DNA): TGCGCCAGCAGCTTGGAAGCCCGCGGAGGAGGAAAGGAGACCCAGTACTTC. Looking up the rest from reference TRBV5-1 and TRBJ2-5 gives the full variable domain: KAGVTQTPRYLIKTRGQQVTLSCSPISGHRSVSWYQQTPGQGLQFLFEYFSETQRNKGNFPGRFSGRQFSNSRSEMNVSTLELGDSALYLCASSLEARGGGKETQYFGPGTRLLVL.

There are many counts of this clonotype. This chain joins TRBV6-5 and TRBJ2-7; D remains ambiguous. V shed 5 bases and J shed 3 bases, with 17 bases lying between them. In germline, CDR1 is MNHEY, CDR2 SVGAGI. CDR3 length: 15 residues. This CDR3 is CASSLRAAPGYEQYF. The CDR3 nucleotides read TGTGCCAGCAGTCTACGGGCCGCTCCGGGCTACGAGCAGTACTTC.

The chain couples TRBV29-1 to TRBJ1-5; TRBD1 might be the D (5 bases). Germline CDR1 reads SQVTM; CDR2 reads ANQGSEA. Between the trimmed V and J ends, which lost 6 bases and 3 bases, there was a span of 15 bases. The CDR3 is made up of 14 amino acids. CDR3 bases: TGCAGCGTCGGGGACCCTGGGAACAATCAGCCCCAGCATTTT. Translation gives CSVGDPGNNQPQHF.

This clonotype was counted many times. J is TRBJ2-5 and V is TRBV7-2; D is ambiguous. V dropped 5 bases and J dropped 3 bases, with 13 bases sitting between them. The CDR3 has 14 amino acids. Germline CDR1 SGHTA, CDR2 FQGNSA. This CDR3 reads CASSAGTIKETQYF. The CDR3 nucleotides are TGTGCCAGCAGCGCCGGAACGATAAAAGAGACCCAGTACTTC.

About this clonotype: A much larger clone differs from this one at a single base, so this may be a read error. This chain uses TRBV4-1 with TRBJ2-7; TRBD1 agrees at 8 bases. This CDR3 comprises 16 residues. J was trimmed by 5 bases and V by 4 bases; bases with no gene match: 13. Germline values: CDR1 MGHRA, CDR2 YSYEKL. CDR3 DNA sequence: TGCGCCAGCAGCCTCCCCCCCGGGACAGGCCCCAACGAGCAGTACTTC. Translating gives CASSLPPGTGPNEQYF.